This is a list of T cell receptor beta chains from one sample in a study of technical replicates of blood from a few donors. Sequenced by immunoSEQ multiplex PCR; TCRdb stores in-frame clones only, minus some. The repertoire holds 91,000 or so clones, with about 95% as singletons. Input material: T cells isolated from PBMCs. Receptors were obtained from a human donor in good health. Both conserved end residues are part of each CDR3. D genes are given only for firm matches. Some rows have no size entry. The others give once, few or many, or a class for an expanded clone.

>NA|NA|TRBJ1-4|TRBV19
CASSISGDEKLFF
TGTGCCAGTAGTATTTCAGGGGATGAAAAACTGTTTTTT
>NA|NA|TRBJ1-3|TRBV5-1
CASSLGRGGGNTIYF
TGCGCCAGCAGCTTGGGCAGGGGTGGTGGAAACACCATATATTTT
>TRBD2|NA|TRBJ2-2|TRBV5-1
CASSHLLAGGTGELFF
TGCGCCAGCAGCCACCTACTAGCGGGAGGCACCGGGGAGCTGTTTTTT
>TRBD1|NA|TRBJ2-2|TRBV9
CASSPGTGLNTGELFF
TGTGCCAGCAGCCCCGGGACAGGGTTGAACACCGGGGAGCTGTTTTTT
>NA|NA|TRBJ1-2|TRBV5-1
CASSDTYGYTF
TGCGCCAGCAGCGACACGTATGGCTACACCTTC
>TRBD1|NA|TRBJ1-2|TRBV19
CASTQTGAGGYTF
TGTGCCAGTACCCAGACAGGGGCGGGCGGCTACACCTTC
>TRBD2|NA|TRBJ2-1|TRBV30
CATTPLADIYNEQFF
TGTGCCACAACCCCACTAGCGGATATCTACAATGAGCAGTTCTTC
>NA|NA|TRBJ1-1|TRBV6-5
CASSYLGGAAFF
TGTGCCAGCAGTTACTTAGGAGGAGCGGCTTTCTTT
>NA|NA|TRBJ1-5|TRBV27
CASSLGADQPQHF
TGTGCCAGCAGTTTAGGGGCGGATCAGCCCCAGCATTTT
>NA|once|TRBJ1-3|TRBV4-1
CASSQGPGSGNTIYF
TGCGCCAGCAGCCAAGGACCGGGCTCTGGAAACACCATATATTTT
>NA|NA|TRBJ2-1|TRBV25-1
CASSELAGTESHMIF
TGTGCCAGCAGTGAGTTGGCGGGGACGGAGTCCCATATGATCTTC
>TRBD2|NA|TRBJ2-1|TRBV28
CASSSGLAGGEQFF
TGTGCCAGCAGCTCCGGACTAGCGGGAGGTGAGCAGTTCTTC
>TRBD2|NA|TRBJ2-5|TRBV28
CASSLLSGRGETQYF
TGTGCCAGCAGTTTATTGAGCGGGAGGGGAGAGACCCAGTACTTC
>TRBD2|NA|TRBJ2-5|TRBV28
CASSFSVGRWLAGGQKRETQYF
TGTGCCAGCAGTTTTTCGGTGGGAAGGTGGCTAGCGGGAGGCCAAAAACGGGAGACCCAGTACTTC
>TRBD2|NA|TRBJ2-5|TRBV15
CATSRDLGLVETQYF
TGTGCCACCAGCAGAGATCTGGGACTAGTGGAGACCCAGTACTTC
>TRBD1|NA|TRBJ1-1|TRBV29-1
CSARTGGNTEAFF
TGCAGCGCTCGGACAGGGGGAAACACTGAAGCTTTCTTT
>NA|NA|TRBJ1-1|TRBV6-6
CASSYAGLNTEAFF
TGTGCCAGCAGTTACGCAGGGTTGAACACTGAAGCTTTCTTT
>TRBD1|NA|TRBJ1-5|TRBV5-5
CASSLVARDRGWLSNQPQHF
TGTGCCAGCAGCTTGGTTGCCCGGGACAGGGGATGGTTAAGCAATCAGCCCCAGCATTTT
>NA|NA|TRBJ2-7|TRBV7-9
CASSLQAGRGEQYF
TGTGCCAGCAGCTTACAAGCCGGGAGAGGCGAGCAGTACTTC
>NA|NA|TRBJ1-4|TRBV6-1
CASSEWQGKLFF
TGTGCCAGCAGTGAATGGCAGGGAAAACTGTTTTTT
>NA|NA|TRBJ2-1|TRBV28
CASSPHPGGNEQFF
TGTGCCAGCAGCCCCCATCCTGGGGGGAATGAGCAGTTCTTC
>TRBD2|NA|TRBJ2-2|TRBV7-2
CASPGLAGTNTGELFF
TGTGCCAGTCCGGGACTAGCGGGTACGAACACCGGGGAGCTGTTTTTT
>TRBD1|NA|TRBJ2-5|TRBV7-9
CASIKPRQGKTQETQYF
TGTGCCAGCATAAAACCGAGACAGGGAAAAACCCAAGAGACCCAGTACTTC
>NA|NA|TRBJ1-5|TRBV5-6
CASSLGGFRNQPQHF
TGTGCCAGCAGCTTGGGAGGGTTTCGAAATCAGCCCCAGCATTTT
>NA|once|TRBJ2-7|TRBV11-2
CASSLDYSGHEQYF
TGTGCCAGCAGCTTAGATTATTCAGGCCACGAGCAGTACTTC
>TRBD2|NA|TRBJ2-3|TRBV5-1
CASSLAAGGTDTQYF
TGCGCCAGCAGCTTGGCCGCGGGGGGCACAGATACGCAGTATTTT
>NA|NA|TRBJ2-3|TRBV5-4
CASRETGTDTQYF
TGTGCCAGCAGGGAGACAGGCACAGATACGCAGTATTTT
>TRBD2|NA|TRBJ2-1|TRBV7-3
CASSVRLAEYNEQFF
TGTGCCAGCAGCGTTAGACTAGCGGAATACAATGAGCAGTTCTTC
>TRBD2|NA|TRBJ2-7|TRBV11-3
CASTLGLAGVYEQYF
TGTGCCAGCACCCTGGGACTAGCGGGAGTCTACGAGCAGTACTTC
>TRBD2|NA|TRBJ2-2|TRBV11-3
CASSLPGGYTGELFF
TGTGCCAGCAGCCTCCCGGGAGGATACACCGGGGAGCTGTTTTTT
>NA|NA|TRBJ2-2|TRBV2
CARTGSYTGELFF
TGTGCCAGAACCGGGAGTTACACCGGGGAGCTGTTTTTT
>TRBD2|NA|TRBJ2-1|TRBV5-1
CASSLSSGIGNEQFF
TGCGCCAGCAGCTTGTCTAGCGGGATAGGTAATGAGCAGTTCTTC